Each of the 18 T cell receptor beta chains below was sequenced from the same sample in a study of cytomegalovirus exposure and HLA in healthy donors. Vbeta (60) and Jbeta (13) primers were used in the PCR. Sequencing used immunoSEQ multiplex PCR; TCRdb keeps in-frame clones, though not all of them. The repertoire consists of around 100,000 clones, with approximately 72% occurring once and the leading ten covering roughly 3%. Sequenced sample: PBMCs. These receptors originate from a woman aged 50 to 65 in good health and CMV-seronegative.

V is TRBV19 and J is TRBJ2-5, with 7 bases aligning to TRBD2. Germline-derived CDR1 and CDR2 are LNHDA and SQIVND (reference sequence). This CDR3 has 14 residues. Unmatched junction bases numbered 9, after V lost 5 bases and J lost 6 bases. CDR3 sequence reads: CASSVGPGGKTQYF. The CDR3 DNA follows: TGTGCCAGTAGTGTCGGACCGGGGGGTAAGACCCAGTACTTC.

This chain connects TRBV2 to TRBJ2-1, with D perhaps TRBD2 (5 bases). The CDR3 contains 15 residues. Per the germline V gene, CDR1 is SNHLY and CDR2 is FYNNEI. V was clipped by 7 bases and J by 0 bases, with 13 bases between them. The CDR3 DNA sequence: TGTGCCAGCACCCCGGACGGAGGCTCCTACAATGAGCAGTTCTTC. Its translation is CASTPDGGSYNEQFF.

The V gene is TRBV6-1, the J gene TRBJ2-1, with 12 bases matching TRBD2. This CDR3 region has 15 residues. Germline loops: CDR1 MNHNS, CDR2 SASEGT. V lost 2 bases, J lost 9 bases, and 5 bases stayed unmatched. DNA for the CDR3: TGTGCCAGCAGTGAATTACCTAGCGGGAGGGGTGAGCAGTTCTTC. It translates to CASSELPSGRGEQFF.

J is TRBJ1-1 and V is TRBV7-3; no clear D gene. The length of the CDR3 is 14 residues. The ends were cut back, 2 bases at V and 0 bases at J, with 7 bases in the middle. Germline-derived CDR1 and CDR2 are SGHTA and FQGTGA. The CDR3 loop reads CASSLGYMNTEAFF. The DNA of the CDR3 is TGTGCCAGCAGCTTAGGTTACATGAACACTGAAGCTTTCTTT.

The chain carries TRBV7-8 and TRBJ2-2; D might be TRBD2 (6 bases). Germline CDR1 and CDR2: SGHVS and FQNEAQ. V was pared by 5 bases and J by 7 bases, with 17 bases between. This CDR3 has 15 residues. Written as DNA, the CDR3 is TGTGCCAGCAGCGAACGGAGGCTAGCGAACGGGGAGCTGTTTTTT. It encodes CASSERRLANGELFF.

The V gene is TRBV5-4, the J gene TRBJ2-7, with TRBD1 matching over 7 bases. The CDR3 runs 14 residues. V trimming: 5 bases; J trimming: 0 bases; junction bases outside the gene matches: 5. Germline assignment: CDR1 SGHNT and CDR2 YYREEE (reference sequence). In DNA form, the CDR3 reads TGTGCCAGCAGTCGGGGACAGAGCTCCTACGAGCAGTACTTC. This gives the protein CASSRGQSSYEQYF.

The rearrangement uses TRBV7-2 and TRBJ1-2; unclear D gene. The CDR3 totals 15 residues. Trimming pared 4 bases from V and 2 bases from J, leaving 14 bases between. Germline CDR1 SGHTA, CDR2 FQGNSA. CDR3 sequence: CASSSAPGHNYGYTF. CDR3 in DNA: TGTGCCAGCAGCTCAGCCCCGGGTCACAACTATGGCTACACCTTC. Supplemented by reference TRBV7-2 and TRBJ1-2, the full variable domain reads GAGVSQSPSNKVTEKGKDVELRCDPISGHTALYWYRQSLGQGLEFLIYFQGNSAPDKSGLPSDRFSAERTGGSVSTLTIQRTQQEDSAVYLCASSSAPGHNYGYTFGSGTRLTVV.

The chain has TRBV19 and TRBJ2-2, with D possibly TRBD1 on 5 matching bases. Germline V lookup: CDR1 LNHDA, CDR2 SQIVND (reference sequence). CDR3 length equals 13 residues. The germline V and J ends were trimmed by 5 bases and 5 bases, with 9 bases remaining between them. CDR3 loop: CASSPRQTGELFF. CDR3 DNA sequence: TGTGCCAGTAGTCCTCGACAGACCGGGGAGCTGTTTTTT.

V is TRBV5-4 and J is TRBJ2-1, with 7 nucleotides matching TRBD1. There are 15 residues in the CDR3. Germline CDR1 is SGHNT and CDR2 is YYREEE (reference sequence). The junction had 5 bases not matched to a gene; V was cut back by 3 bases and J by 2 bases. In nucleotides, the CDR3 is TGTGCCAGCAGCTCGCCGGGACAGACCTACAATGAGCAGTTCTTC. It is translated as CASSSPGQTYNEQFF.

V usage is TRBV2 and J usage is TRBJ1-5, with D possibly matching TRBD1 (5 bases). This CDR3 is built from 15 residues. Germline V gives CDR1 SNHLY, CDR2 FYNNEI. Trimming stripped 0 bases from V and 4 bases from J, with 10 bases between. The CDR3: CASSEAQGRNQPQHF. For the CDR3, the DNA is TGTGCCAGCAGTGAAGCGCAGGGAAGAAATCAGCCCCAGCATTTT.

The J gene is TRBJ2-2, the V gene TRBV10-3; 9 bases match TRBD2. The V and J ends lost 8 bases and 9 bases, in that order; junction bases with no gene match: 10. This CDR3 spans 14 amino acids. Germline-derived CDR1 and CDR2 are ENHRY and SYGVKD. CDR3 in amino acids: CAISEAGGPRELFF. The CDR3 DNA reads TGTGCCATCTCGGAGGCGGGAGGGCCTAGGGAGCTGTTTTTT.

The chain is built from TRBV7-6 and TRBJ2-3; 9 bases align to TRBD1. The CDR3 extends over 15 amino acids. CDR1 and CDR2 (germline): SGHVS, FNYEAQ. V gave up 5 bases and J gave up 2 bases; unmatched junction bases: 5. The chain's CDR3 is CASSTYRGPTDTQYF. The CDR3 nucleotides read TGTGCCAGCAGCACCTACAGGGGGCCCACAGATACGCAGTATTTT.

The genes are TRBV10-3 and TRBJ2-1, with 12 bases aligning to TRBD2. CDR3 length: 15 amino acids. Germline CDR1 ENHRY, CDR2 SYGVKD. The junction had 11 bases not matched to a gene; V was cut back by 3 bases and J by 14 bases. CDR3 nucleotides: TGTGCCATCAGTGATCTGGGGACTAGCGGGCTGGGGGAGTTCTTC. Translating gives CAISDLGTSGLGEFF.

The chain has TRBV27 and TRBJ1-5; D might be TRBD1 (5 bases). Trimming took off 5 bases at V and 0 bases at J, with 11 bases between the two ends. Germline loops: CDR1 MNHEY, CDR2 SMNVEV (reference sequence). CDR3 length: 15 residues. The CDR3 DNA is TGTGCCAGCAGTCTGACAGTCTATAGCAATCAGCCCCAGCATTTT. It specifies CASSLTVYSNQPQHF.

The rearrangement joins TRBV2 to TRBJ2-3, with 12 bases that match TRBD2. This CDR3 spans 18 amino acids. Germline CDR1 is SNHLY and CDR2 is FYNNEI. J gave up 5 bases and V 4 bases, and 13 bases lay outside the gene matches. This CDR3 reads CASSVTSGGRMSLDTQYF. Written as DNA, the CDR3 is TGTGCCAGCAGTGTTACTAGCGGGGGGCGGATGTCGTTAGATACGCAGTATTTT.

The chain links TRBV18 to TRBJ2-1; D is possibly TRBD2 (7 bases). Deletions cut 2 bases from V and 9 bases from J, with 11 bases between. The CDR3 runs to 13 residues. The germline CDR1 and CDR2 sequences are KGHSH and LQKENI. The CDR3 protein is CASSPTGRAEQFF. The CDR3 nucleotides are TGTGCCAGCTCACCAACAGGGAGGGCTGAGCAGTTCTTC.

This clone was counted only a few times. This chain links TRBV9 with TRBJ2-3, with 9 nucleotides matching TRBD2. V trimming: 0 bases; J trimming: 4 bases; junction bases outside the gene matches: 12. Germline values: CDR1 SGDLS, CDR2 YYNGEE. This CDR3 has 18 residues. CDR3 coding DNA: TGTGCCAGCAGCGTAGCTAGACTAGGCGGGAGGGGAGCAGATACGCAGTATTTT. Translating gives CASSVARLGGRGADTQYF. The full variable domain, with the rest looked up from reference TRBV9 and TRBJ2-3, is DSGVTQTPKHLITATGQRVTLRCSPRSGDLSVYWYQQSLDQGLQFLIQYYNGEERAKGNILERFSAQQFPDLHSELNLSSLELGDSALYFCASSVARLGGRGADTQYFGPGTRLTVL.

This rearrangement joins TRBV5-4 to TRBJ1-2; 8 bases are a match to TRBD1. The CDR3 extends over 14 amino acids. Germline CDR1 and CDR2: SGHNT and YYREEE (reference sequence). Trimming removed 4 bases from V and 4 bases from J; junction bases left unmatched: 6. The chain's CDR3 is CASSAKTGGYGYTF. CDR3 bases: TGTGCCAGCAGCGCTAAAACAGGGGGCTATGGCTACACCTTC.